This T cell receptor (beta chain) was identified in a study of early T cells in non-severe SARS-CoV-2 infection. Germline values: CDR1 LGHDT, CDR2 YNNKEL (reference sequence). The CDR3 runs 15 residues. V was clipped by 6 bases and J by 5 bases; unmatched bases: 12. The library protocol tagged individual cDNA molecules with unique molecular identifiers. TCRdb reprocessed the 5' RACE reads via MiXCR and lists one record per CDR3 protein. The data hold more than 80,000 distinct CDR3 sequences, with around 15% observed a single time. This clonotype was detected a few times. The chain joins TRBV3-1 to TRBJ1-1; 7 positions match TRBD1. This TCR came from an adult who was a healthcare worker with PCR-confirmed SARS-CoV-2 infection or an uninfected control (not recorded which). The sequencing input was whole blood. The CDR3 DNA is TGTGCCAGCAGGGAGAAAGGGGGCCTTGGGACTGAAGCTTTCTTT. It specifies CASREKGGLGTEAFF.